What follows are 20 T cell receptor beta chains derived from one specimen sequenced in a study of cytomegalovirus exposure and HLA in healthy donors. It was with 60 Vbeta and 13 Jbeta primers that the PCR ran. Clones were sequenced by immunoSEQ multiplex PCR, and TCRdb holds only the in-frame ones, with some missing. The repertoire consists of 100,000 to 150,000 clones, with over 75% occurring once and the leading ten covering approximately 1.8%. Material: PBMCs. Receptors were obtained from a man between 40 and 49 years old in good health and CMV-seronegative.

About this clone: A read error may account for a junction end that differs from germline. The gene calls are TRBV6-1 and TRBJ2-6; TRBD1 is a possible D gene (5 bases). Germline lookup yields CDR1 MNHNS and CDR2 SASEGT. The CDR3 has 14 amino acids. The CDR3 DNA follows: TGTGCCAGCAGTCAGAAGTCTGGGGCCAACGGCCTGACTTTC. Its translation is CASSQKSGANGLTF.

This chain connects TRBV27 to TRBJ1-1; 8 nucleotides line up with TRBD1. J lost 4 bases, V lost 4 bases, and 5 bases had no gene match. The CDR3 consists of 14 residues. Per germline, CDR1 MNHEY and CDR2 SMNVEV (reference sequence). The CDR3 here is CASSYKTGATEAFF. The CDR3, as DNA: TGTGCCAGCAGTTACAAGACAGGGGCCACTGAAGCTTTCTTT.

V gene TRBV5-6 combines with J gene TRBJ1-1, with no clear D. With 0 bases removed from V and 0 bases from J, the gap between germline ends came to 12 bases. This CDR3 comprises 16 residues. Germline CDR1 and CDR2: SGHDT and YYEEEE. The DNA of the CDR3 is TGTGCCAGCAGCTTGGAGTGGGTGGAGCTGAACACTGAAGCTTTCTTT. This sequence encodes CASSLEWVELNTEAFF.

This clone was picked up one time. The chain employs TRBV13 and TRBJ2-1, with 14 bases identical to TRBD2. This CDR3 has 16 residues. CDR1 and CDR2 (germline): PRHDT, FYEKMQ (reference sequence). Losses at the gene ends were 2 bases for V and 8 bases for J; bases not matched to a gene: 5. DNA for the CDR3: TGTGCCAGCAGCTTATTCGGGACTAGCGGGAGTGATGAGCAGTTCTTC. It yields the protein CASSLFGTSGSDEQFF.

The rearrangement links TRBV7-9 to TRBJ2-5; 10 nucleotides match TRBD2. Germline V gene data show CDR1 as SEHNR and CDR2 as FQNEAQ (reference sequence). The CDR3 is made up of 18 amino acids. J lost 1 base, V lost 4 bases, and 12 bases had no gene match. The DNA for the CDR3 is TGTGCCAGCAGCTCCAAACTAAACCTAGCGGGAGCCCAAGAGACCCAGTACTTC. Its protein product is CASSSKLNLAGAQETQYF.

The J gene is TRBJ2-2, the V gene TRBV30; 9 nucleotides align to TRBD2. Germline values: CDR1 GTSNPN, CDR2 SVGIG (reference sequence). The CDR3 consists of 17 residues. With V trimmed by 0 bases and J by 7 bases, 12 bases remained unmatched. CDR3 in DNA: TGTGCCTGGAGTGTGCTAGCTAGCGGGATTGTCGGCGGGGAGCTGTTTTTT. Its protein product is CAWSVLASGIVGGELFF. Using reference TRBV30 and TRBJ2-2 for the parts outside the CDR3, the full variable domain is SQTIHQWPATLVQPVGSPLSLECTVEGTSNPNLYWYRQAAGRGLQLLFYSVGIGQISSEVPQNLSASRPQDRQFILSSKKLLLSDSGFYLCAWSVLASGIVGGELFFGEGSRLTVL.

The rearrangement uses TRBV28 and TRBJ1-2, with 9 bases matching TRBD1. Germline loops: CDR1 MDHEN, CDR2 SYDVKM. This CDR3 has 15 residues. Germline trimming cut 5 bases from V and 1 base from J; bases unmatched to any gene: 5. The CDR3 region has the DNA TGTGCCAGCAGTACAGGGGGCGCCGATAACTATGGCTACACCTTC. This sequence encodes CASSTGGADNYGYTF.

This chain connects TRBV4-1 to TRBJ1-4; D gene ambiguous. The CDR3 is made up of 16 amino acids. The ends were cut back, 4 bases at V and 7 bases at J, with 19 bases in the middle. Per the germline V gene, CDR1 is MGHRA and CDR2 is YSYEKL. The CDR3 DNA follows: TGCGCCAGCAGCCCTCAAGAGGGCGGAGGAGGTGAAAAACTGTTTTTT. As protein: CASSPQEGGGGEKLFF.

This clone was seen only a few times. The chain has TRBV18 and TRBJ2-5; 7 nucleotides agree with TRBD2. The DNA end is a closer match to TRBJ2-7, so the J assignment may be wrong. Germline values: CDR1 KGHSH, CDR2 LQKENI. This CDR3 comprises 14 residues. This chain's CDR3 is CGTDGRTSPYEQYF. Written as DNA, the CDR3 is TGTGGTACGGACGGGAGGACGAGCCCCTACGAGCAGTACTTC.

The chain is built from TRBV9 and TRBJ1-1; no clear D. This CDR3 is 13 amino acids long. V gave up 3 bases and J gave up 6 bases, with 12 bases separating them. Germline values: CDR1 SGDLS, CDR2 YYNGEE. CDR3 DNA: TGTGCCAGCAGCGACCCCTCCGGGGCTGAAGCTTTCTTT. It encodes CASSDPSGAEAFF. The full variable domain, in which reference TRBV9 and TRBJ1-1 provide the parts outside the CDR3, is DSGVTQTPKHLITATGQRVTLRCSPRSGDLSVYWYQQSLDQGLQFLIQYYNGEERAKGNILERFSAQQFPDLHSELNLSSLELGDSALYFCASSDPSGAEAFFGQGTRLTVV.

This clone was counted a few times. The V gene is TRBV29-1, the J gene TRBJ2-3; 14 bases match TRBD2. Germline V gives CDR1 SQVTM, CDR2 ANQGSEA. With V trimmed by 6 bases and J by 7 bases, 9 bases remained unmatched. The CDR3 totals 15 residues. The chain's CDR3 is CSVETGTSGSYTQYF. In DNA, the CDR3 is TGCAGCGTAGAGACAGGGACTAGCGGGAGTTATACGCAGTATTTT.

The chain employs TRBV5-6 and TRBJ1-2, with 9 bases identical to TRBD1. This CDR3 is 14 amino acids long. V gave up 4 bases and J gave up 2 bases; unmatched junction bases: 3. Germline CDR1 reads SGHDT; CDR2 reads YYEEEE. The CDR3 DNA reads TGTGCCAGCAGCAACGGACAGGGGAACTATGGCTACACCTTC. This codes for CASSNGQGNYGYTF.

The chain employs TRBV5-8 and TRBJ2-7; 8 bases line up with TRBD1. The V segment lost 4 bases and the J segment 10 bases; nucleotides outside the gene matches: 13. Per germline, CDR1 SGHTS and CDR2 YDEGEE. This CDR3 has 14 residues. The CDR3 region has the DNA TGTGCCAGCAGCCCCCGGGGACAGGCCCCGAATCAGTACTTC. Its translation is CASSPRGQAPNQYF.

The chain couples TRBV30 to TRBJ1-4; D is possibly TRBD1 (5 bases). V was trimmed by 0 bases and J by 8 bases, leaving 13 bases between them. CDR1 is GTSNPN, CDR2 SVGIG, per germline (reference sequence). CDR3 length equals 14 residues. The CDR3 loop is CAWSVRGRDEKLFF. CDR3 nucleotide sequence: TGTGCCTGGAGTGTAAGGGGTCGAGACGAAAAACTGTTTTTT.

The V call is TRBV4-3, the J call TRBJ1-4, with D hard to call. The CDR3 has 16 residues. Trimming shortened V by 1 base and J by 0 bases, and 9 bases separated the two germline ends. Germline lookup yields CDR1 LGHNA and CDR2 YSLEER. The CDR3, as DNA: TGCGCCAGCAGCCAAGGTGCAGGCCCAACTAATGAAAAACTGTTTTTT. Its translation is CASSQGAGPTNEKLFF.

CDR3 sequence: CASSRTGTGANYGYTF. The DNA of the CDR3 is TGTGCCAGCAGCCGTACCGGGACAGGGGCTAACTATGGCTACACCTTC. V and J are TRBV5-4 and TRBJ1-2, with 10 bases that match TRBD1. CDR1 is SGHNT and CDR2 is YYREEE in the germline V gene (reference sequence). V shed 4 bases and J 0 bases; nucleotides not matched to a gene: 6. The CDR3 consists of 16 residues.

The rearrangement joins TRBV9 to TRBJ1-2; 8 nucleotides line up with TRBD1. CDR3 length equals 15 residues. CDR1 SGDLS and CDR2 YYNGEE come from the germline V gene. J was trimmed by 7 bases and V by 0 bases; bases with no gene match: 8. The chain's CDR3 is CASSVGGQAVIGYTF. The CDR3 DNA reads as TGTGCCAGCAGCGTAGGGGGACAGGCCGTAATTGGCTACACCTTC. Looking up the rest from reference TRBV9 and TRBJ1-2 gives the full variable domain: DSGVTQTPKHLITATGQRVTLRCSPRSGDLSVYWYQQSLDQGLQFLIQYYNGEERAKGNILERFSAQQFPDLHSELNLSSLELGDSALYFCASSVGGQAVIGYTFGSGTRLTVV.

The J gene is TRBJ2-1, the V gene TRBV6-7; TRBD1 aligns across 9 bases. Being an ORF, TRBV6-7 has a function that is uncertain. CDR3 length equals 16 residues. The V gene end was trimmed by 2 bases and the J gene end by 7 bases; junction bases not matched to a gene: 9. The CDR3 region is CASSYHNRGPMNEQFF. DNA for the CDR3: TGTGCCAGCAGTTACCACAACAGGGGGCCGATGAATGAGCAGTTCTTC.

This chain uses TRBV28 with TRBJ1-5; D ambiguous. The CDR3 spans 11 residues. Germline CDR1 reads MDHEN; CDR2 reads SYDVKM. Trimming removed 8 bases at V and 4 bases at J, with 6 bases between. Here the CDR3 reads CASGRNQPQHF. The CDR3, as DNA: TGTGCCAGCGGGAGAAATCAGCCCCAGCATTTT.

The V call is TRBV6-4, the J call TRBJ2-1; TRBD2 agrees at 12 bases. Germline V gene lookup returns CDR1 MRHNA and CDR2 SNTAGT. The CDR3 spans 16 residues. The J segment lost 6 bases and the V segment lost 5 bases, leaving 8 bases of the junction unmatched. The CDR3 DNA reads TGTGCCAGCAGTAAAACTAGCGGGAGGACCCTCAATGAGCAGTTCTTC. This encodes CASSKTSGRTLNEQFF.